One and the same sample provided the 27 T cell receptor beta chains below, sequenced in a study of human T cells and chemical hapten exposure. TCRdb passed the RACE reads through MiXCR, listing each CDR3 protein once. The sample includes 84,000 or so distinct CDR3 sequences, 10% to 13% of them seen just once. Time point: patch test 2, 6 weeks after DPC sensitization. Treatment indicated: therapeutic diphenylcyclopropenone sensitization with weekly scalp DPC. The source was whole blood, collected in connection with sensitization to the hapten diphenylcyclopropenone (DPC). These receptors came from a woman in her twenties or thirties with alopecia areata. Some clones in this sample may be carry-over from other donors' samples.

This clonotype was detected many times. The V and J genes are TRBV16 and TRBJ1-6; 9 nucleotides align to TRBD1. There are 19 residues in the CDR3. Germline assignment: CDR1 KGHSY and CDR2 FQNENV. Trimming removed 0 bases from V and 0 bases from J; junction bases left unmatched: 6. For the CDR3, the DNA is TGTGCCAGCAGCCAATCCTTGGACAGGGGAAACTCCTATAATTCACCCCTCCACTTT. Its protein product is CASSQSLDRGNSYNSPLHF. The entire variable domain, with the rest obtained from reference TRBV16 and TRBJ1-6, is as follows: GEEVAQTPKHLVRGEGQKAKLYCAPIKGHSYVFWYQQVLKNEFKFLISFQNENVFDETGMPKERFSAKCLPNSPCSLEIQATKLEDSAVYFCASSQSLDRGNSYNSPLHFGNGTRLTVT.

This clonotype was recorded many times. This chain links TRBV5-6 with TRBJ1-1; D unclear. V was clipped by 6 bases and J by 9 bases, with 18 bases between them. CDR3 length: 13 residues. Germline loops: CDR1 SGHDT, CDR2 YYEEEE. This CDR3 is CASTFQMALKAFF. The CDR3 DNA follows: TGTGCCAGCACCTTCCAAATGGCCCTGAAAGCTTTCTTT.

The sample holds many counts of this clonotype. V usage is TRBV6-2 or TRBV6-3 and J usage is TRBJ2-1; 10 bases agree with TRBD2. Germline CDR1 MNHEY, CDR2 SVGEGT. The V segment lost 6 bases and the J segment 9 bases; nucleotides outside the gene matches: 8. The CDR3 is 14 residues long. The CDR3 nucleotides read TGTGCCAGCAGATCCCTAGCGGGGGTCGTTGAGCAGTTCTTC. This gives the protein CASRSLAGVVEQFF.

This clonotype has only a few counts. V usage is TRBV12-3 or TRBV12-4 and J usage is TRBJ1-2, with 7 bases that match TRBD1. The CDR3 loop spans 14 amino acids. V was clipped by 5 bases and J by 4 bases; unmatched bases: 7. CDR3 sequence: CASSPGQTTYGYTF. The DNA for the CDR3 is TGTGCCAGCAGTCCGGGACAGACAACCTATGGCTACACCTTC.

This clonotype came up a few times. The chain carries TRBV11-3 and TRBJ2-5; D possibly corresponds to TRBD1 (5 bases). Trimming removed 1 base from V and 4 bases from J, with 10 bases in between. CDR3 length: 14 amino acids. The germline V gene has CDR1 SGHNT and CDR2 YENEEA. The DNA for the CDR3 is TGTGCCAGCAGCTTAGCAGGGCTCGGAGAGACCCAGTACTTC. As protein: CASSLAGLGETQYF.

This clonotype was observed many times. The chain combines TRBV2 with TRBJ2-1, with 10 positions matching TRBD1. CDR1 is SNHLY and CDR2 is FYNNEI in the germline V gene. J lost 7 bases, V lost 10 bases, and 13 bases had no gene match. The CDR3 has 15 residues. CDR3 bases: TGTGCCATCGACACCCCGGGACAGGGGAAAAATGAGCAGTTCTTC. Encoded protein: CAIDTPGQGKNEQFF.

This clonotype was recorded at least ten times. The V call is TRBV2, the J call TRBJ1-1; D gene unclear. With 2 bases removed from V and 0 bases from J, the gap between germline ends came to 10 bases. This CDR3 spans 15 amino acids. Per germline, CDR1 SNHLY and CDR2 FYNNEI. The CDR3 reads CASSENTVMNTEAFF. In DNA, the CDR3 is TGTGCCAGCAGTGAAAACACAGTCATGAACACTGAAGCTTTCTTT.

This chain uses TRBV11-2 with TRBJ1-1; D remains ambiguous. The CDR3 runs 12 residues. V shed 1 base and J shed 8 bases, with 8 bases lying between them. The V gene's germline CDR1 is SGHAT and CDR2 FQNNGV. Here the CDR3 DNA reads TGTGCCAGCAGCTTAGCGGTCGGCGAAGCTTTCTTT. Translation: CASSLAVGEAFF.

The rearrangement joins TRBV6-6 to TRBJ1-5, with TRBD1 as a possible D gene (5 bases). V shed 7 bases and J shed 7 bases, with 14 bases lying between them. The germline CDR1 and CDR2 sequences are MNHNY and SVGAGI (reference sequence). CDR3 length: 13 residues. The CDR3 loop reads CASTPGSRQPQHF. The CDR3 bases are TGTGCCAGCACCCCAGGGAGTAGACAGCCCCAGCATTTT.

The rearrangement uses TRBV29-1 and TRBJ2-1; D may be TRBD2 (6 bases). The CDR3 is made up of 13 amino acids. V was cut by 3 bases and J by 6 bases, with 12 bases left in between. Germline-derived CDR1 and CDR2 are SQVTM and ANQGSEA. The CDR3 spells CSVDGGETNEQFF. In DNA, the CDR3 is TGCAGCGTTGATGGCGGGGAGACCAATGAGCAGTTCTTC.

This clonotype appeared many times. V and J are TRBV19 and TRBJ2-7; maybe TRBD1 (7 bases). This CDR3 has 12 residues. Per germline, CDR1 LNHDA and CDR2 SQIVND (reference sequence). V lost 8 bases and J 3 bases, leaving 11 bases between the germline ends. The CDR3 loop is CASGRGDYEQYF. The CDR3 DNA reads TGTGCCAGTGGCAGGGGGGACTACGAGCAGTACTTC.

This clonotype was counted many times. Here the CDR3 DNA reads TGCAGTGCTAGAGGGACAGGAATCGAGGAGCAGTACTTC. Its protein product is CSARGTGIEEQYF. The J gene is TRBJ2-7, the V gene TRBV20-1; 7 bases are shared with TRBD1. CDR1 DFQATT and CDR2 SNEGSKA come from the germline V gene (reference sequence). The CDR3 runs to 13 residues. The V segment lost 1 base and the J segment 7 bases; nucleotides outside the gene matches: 7.

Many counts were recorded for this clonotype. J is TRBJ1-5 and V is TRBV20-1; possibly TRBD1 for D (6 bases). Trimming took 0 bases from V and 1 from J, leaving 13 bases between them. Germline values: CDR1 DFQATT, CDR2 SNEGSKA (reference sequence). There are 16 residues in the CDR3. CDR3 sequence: CSARDLEGGSNQPQHF. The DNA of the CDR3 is TGCAGTGCTAGAGATCTTGAGGGGGGAAGCAATCAGCCCCAGCATTTT.

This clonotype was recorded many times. The CDR3 here is CASSQDLLRPGTGGHEQFF. In DNA, the CDR3 is TGCGCCAGCAGCCAAGATCTACTACGCCCAGGGACAGGGGGTCATGAGCAGTTCTTC. The chain is built from TRBV4-3 and TRBJ2-1, with 11 bases fitting TRBD1. Germline assignment: CDR1 LGHNA and CDR2 YSLEER. The length of the CDR3 is 19 residues. V lost 0 bases and J lost 8; bases outside the gene matches: 15.

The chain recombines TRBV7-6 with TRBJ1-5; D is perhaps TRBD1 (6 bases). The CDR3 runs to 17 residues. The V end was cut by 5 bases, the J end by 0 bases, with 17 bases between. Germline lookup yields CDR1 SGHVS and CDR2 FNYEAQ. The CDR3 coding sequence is TGTGCCAGCAGCCCCTTGGGGGGGGCCTATAGCAATCAGCCCCAGCATTTT. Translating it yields CASSPLGGAYSNQPQHF.

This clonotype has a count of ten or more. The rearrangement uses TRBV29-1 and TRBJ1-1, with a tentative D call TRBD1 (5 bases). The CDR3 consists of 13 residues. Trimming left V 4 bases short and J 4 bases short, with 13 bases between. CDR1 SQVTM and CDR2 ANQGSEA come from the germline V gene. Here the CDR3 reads CSVGQTAFTEAFF. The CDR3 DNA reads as TGCAGCGTTGGACAGACAGCGTTCACTGAAGCTTTCTTT.

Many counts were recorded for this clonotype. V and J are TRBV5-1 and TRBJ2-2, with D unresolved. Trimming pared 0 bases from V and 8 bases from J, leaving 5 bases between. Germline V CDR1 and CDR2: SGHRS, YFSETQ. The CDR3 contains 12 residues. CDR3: CASSLGEGELFF. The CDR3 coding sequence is TGCGCCAGCAGCTTGGGTGAAGGGGAGCTGTTTTTT.

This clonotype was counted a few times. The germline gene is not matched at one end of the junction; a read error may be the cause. CDR3: CASSEDRGTGANVLTF. For the CDR3, the DNA is TGTGCCAGCAGCGAAGACAGGGGGACTGGGGCCAACGTCCTGACTTTC. The chain recombines TRBV2 with TRBJ2-6; 9 bases match TRBD1. The germline V gene has CDR1 SNHLY and CDR2 FYNNEI. The CDR3 is 16 residues long.

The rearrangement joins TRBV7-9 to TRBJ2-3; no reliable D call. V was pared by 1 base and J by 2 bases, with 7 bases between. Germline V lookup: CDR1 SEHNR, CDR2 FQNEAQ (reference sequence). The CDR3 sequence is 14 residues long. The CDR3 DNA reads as TGTGCCAGCAGCTTAGAAGGGAACACAGATACGCAGTATTTT. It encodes CASSLEGNTDTQYF.

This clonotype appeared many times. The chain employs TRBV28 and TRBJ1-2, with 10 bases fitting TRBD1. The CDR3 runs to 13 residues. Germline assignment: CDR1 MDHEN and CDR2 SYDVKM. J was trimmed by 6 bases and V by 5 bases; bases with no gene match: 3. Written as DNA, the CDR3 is TGTGCCAGCAGTCCTGGACAGGGGGATGGCTACACCTTC. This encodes CASSPGQGDGYTF.

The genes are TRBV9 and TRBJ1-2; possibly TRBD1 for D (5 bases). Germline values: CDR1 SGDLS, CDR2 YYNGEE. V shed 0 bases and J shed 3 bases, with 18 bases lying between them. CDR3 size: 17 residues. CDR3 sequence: CASSVGGTHDSHYGYTF. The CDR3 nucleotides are TGTGCCAGCAGCGTAGGAGGGACCCATGATTCACACTATGGCTACACCTTC.

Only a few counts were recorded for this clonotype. The CDR3 nucleotides are TGTGCCAGCAGCGTAGTTAGGGACACCGGGGAGCTGTTTTTT. The encoded protein is CASSVVRDTGELFF. The rearrangement uses TRBV9 and TRBJ2-2, with unresolved D. Germline assignment: CDR1 SGDLS and CDR2 YYNGEE. There are 14 residues in the CDR3. Trimming cost V 0 bases and J 3 bases, with 6 bases left between them.

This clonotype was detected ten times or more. This CDR3 is CASSPDRVNQPQHF. CDR3 in DNA: TGTGCCAGCAGCCCCGACAGGGTCAATCAGCCCCAGCATTTT. The chain links TRBV7-9 to TRBJ1-5, with TRBD1 matching 7 bases. The CDR3 spans 14 residues. The germline CDR1 and CDR2 sequences are SEHNR and FQNEAQ (reference sequence). Unmatched junction bases numbered 4, after V lost 5 bases and J lost 3 bases. The full variable domain, completed using reference TRBV7-9 and TRBJ1-5, is DTGVSQNPRHKITKRGQNVTFRCDPISEHNRLYWYRQTLGQGPEFLTYFQNEAQLEKSRLLSDRFSAERPKGSFSTLEIQRTEQGDSAMYLCASSPDRVNQPQHFGDGTRLSIL.

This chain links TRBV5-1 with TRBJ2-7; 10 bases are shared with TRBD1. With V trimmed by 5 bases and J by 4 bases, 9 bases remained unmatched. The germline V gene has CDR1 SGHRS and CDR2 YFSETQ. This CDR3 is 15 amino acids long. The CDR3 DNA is TGCGCCAGCAGATCGACAGGGGGCGTTGGATACGAGCAGTACTTC. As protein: CASRSTGGVGYEQYF.

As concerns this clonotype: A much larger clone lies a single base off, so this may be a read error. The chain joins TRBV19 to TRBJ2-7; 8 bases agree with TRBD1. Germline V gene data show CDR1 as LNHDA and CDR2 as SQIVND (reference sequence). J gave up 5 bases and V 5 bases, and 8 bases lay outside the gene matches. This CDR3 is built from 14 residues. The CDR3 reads CASSGQGAVNEQYF. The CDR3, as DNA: TGTGCCAGTAGTGGTCAGGGGGCGGTCAACGAGCAGTACTTC.

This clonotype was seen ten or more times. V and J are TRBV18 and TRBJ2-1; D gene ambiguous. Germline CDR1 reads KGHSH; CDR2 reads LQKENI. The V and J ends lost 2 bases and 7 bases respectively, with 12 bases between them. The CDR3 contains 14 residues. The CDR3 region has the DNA TGTGCCAGCTCACCAGCTATGGGGATAAATGAGCAGTTCTTC. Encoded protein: CASSPAMGINEQFF.

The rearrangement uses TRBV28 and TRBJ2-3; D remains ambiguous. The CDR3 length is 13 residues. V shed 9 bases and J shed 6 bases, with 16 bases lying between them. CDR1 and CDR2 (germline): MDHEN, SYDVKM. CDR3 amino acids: CASCRAPRDTQYF. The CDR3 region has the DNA TGTGCCAGTTGCCGGGCCCCCAGGGATACGCAGTATTTT.